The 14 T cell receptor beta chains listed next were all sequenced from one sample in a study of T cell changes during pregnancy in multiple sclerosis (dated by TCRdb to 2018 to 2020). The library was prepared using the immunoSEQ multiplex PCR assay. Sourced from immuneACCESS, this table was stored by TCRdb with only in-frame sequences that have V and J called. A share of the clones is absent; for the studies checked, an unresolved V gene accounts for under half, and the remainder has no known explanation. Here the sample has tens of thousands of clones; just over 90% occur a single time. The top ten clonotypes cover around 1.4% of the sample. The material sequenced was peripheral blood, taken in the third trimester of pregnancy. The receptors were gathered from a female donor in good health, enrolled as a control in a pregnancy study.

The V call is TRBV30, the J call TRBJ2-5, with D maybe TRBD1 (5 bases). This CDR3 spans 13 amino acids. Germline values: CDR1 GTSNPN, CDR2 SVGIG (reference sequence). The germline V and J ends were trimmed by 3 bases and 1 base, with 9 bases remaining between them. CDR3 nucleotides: TGTGCCTGGAGCCAGGGTATCCAAGAGACCCAGTACTTC. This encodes CAWSQGIQETQYF. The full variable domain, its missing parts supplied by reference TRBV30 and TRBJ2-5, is SQTIHQWPATLVQPVGSPLSLECTVEGTSNPNLYWYRQAAGRGLQLLFYSVGIGQISSEVPQNLSASRPQDRQFILSSKKLLLSDSGFYLCAWSQGIQETQYFGPGTRLLVL.

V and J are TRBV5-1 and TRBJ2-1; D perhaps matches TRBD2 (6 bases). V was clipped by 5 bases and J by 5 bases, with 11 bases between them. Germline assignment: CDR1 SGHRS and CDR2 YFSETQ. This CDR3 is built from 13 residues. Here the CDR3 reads CASRGGGDNEQFF. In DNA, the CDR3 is TGCGCCAGCAGGGGTGGCGGGGACAATGAGCAGTTCTTC. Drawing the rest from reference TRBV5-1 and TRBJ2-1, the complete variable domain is KAGVTQTPRYLIKTRGQQVTLSCSPISGHRSVSWYQQTPGQGLQFLFEYFSETQRNKGNFPGRFSGRQFSNSRSEMNVSTLELGDSALYLCASRGGGDNEQFFGPGTRLTVL.

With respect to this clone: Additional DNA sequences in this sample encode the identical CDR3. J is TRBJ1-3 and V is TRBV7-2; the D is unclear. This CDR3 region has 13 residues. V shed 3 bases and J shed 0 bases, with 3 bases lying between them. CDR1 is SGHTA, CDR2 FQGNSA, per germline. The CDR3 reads CASSLYSGNTIYF. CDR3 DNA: TGTGCCAGCAGCTTGTACTCTGGAAACACCATATATTTT. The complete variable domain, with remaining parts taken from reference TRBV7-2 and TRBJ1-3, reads GAGVSQSPSNKVTEKGKDVELRCDPISGHTALYWYRQSLGQGLEFLIYFQGNSAPDKSGLPSDRFSAERTGGSVSTLTIQRTQQEDSAVYLCASSLYSGNTIYFGEGSWLTVV.

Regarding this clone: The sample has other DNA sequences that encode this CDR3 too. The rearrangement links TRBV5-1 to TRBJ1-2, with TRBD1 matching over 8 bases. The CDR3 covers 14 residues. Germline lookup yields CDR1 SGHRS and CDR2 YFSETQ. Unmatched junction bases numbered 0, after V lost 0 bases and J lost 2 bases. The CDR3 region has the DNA TGCGCCAGCAGCTTGGGGACAGGGAACTATGGCTACACCTTC. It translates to CASSLGTGNYGYTF.

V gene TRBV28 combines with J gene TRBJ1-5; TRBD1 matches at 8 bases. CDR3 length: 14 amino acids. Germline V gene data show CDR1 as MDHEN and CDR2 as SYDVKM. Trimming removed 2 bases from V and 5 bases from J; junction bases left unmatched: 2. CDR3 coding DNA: TGTGCCAGCAGTTTAGAGACAGGGGATCAGCCCCAGCATTTT. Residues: CASSLETGDQPQHF.

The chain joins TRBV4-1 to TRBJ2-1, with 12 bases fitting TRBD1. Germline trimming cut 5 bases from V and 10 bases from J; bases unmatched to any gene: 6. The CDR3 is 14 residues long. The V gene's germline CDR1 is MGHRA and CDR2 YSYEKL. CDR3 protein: CASSSSGTGGEQFF. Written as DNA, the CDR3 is TGCGCCAGCAGCTCCTCCGGGACAGGGGGCGAGCAGTTCTTC.

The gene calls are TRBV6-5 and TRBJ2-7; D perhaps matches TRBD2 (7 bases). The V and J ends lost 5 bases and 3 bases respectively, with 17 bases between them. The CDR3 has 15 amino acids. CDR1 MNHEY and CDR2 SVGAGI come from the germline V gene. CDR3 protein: CASSLQGGGGYEQYF. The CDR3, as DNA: TGTGCCAGCAGTCTCCAAGGGGGGGGCGGCTACGAGCAGTACTTC.

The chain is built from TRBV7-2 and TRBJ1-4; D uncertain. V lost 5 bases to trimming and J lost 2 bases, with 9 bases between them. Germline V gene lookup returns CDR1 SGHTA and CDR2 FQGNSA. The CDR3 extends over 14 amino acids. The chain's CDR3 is CASSRSDTNEKLFF. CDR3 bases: TGTGCCAGCAGCCGCAGCGATACTAATGAAAAACTGTTTTTT.

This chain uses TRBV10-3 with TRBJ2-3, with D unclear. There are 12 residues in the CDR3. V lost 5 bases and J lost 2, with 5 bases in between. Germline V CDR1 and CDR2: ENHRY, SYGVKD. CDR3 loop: CAISTNTDTQYF. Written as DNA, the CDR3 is TGTGCCATCAGTACTAACACAGATACGCAGTATTTT.

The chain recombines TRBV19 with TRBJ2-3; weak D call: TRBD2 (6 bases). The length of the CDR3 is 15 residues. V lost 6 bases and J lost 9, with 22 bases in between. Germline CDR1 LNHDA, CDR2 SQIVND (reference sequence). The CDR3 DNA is TGTGCCAGTAGGGTCTCGGGCGGGACGCGAGGGACGCAGTATTTT. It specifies CASRVSGGTRGTQYF.

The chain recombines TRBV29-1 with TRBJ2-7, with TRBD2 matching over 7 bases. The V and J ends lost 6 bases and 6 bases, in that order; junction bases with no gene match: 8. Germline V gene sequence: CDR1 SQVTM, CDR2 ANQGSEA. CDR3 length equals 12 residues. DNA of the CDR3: TGCAGCGTCCGGGAGGCCTCCGCCGAGCAGTACTTC. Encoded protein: CSVREASAEQYF.

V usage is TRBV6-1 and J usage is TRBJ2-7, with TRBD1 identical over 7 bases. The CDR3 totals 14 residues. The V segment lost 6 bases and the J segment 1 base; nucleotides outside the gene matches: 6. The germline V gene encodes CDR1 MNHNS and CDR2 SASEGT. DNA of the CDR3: TGTGCCAGCAGACGGGACAGCAATTCCTACGAGCAGTACTTC. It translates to CASRRDSNSYEQYF.

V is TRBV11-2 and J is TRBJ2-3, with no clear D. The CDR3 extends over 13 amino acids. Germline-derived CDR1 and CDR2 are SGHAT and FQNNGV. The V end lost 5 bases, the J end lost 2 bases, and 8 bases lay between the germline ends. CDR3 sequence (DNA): TGTGCCAGCAGCCCTATAGCCACAGATACGCAGTATTTT. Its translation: CASSPIATDTQYF. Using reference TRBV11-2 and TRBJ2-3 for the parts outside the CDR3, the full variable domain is EAGVAQSPRYKIIEKRQSVAFWCNPISGHATLYWYQQILGQGPKLLIQFQNNGVVDDSQLPKDRFSAERLKGVDSTLKIQPAKLEDSAVYLCASSPIATDTQYFGPGTRLTVL.

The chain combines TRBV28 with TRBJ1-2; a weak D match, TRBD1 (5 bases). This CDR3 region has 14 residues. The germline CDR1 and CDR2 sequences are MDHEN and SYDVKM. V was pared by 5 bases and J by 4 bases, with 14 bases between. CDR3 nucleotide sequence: TGTGCCAGCAGTGTGACAGTGGGCGGCTATGGCTACACCTTC. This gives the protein CASSVTVGGYGYTF.